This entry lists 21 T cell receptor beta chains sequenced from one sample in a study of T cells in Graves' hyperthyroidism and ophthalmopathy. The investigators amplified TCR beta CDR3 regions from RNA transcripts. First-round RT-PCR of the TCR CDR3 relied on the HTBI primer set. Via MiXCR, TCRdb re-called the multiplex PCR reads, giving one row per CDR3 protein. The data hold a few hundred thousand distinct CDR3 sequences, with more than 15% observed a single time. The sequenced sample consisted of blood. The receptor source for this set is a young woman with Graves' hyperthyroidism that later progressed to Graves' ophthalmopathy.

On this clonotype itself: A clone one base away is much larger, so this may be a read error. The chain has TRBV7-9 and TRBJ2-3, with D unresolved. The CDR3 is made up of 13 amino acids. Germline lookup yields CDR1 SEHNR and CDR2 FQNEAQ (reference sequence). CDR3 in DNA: TGTGCCAGCAGCGCCCACCGCACAGAAACGCAGTATTTT. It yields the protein CASSAHRTETQYF.

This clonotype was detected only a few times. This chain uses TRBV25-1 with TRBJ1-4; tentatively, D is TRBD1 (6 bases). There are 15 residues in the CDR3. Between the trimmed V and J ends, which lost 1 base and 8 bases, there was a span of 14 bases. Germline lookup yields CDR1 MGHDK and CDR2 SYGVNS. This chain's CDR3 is CASSEWGLGQEKLFF. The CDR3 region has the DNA TGTGCCAGCAGTGAATGGGGTTTAGGACAGGAAAAACTGTTTTTT.

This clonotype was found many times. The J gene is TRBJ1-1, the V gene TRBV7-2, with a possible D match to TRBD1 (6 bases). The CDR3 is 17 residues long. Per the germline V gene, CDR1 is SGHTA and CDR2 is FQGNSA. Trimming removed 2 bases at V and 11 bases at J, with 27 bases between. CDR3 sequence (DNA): TGTGCCAGCAGCTTATTAGGCCCCAAGGGGGGGCGCGGGTTGGCTTTCTTT. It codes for CASSLLGPKGGRGLAFF.

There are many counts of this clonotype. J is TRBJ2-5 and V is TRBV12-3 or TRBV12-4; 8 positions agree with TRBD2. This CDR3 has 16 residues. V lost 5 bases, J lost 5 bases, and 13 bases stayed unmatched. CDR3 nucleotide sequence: TGTGCCAGCAGTCCCCCGAGCGGGAGATGGGGGGAGACCCAGTACTTC. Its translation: CASSPPSGRWGETQYF.

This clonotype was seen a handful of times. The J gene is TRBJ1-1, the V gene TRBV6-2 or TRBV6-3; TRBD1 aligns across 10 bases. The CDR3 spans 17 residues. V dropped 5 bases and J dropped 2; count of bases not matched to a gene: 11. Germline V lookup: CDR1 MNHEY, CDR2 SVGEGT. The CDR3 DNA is TGTGCCAGCAGTGTACCCCGGGACAGGGGAGTAAACACTGAAGCTTTCTTT. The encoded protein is CASSVPRDRGVNTEAFF.

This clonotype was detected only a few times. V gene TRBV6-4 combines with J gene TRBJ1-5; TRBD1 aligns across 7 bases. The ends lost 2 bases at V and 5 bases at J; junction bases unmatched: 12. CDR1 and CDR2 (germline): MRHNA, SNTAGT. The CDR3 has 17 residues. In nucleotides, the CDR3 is TGTGCCAGCAGTGACCCGGAAAGGAGGGACAGTCATCAGCCCCAGCATTTT. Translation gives CASSDPERRDSHQPQHF.

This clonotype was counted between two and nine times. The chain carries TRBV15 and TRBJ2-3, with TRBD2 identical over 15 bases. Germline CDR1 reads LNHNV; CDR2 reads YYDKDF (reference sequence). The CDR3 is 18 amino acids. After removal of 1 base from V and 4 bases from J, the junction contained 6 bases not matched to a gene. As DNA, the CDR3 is TGTGCCACCAGCAGAGGGGGACTAGCGGGAGGTGGCGCAGATACGCAGTATTTT. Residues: CATSRGGLAGGGADTQYF.

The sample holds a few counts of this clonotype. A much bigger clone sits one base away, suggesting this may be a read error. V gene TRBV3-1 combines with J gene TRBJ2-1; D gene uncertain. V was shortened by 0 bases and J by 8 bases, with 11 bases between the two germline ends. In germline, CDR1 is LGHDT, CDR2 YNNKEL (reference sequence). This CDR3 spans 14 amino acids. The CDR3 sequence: CASSQELSSDEQFF. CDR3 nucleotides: TGTGCCAGCAGCCAAGAGCTTTCGAGCGATGAGCAGTTCTTC.

CDR3 amino acids: CASRPVADNEQFF. CDR3 bases: TGTGCCAGCAGGCCCGTGGCTGACAATGAGCAGTTCTTC. V and J are TRBV6-2 or TRBV6-3 and TRBJ2-1, with D hard to call. Deletions cut 6 bases from V and 5 bases from J, with 11 bases between. The CDR3 totals 13 residues. The germline V gene has CDR1 MNHEY and CDR2 SVGEGT.

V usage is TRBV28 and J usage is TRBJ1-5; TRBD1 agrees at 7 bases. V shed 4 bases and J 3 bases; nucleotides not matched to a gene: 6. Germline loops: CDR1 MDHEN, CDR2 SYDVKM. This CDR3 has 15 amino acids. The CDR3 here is CASSSGQAINQPQHF. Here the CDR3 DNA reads TGTGCCAGCAGTTCCGGACAGGCCATCAATCAGCCCCAGCATTTT. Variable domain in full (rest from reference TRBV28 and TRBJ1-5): DVKVTQSSRYLVKRTGEKVFLECVQDMDHENMFWYRQDPGLGLRLIYFSYDVKMKEKGDIPEGYSVSREKKERFSLILESASTNQTSMYLCASSSGQAINQPQHFGDGTRLSIL.

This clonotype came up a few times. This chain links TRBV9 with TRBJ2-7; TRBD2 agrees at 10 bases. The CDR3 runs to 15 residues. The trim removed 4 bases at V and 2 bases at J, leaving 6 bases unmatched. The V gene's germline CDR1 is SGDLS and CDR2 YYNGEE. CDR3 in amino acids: CASSPGLAAPYEQYF. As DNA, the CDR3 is TGTGCCAGCAGCCCTGGACTAGCGGCCCCCTACGAGCAGTACTTC.

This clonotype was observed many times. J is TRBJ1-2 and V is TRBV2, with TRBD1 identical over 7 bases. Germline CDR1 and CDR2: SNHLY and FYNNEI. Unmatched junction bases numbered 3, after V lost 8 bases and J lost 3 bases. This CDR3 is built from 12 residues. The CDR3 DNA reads TGTGCCAGCTCCGGGACAGACTATGGCTACACCTTC. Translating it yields CASSGTDYGYTF.

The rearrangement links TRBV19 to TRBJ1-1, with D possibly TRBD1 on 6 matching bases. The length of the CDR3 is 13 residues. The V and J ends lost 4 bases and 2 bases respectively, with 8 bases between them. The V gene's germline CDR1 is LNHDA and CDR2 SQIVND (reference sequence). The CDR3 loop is CASSKTGNTEAFF. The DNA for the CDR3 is TGTGCCAGTAGTAAGACAGGAAACACTGAAGCTTTCTTT.

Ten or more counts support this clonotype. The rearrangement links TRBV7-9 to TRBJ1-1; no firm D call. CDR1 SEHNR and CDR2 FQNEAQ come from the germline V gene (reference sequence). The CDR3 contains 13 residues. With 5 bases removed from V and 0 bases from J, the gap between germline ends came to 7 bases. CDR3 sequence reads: CASSNGLNTEAFF. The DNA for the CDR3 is TGTGCCAGCAGCAACGGCCTGAACACTGAAGCTTTCTTT.

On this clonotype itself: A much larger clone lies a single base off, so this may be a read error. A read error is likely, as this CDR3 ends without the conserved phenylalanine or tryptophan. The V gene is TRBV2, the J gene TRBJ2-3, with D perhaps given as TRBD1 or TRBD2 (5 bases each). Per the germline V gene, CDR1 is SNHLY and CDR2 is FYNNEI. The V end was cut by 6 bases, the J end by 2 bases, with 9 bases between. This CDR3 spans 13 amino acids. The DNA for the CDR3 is TGTGCCAGCAGCGGGGCCTACACAGATACGCAGTATCTT. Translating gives CASSGAYTDTQYL.

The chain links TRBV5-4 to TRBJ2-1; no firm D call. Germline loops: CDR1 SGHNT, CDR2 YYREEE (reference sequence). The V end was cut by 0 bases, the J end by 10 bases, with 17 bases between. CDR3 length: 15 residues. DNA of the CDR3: TGTGCCAGCAGCTTGGGAGTAGTAGGTACAATGGAGCAGTTCTTC. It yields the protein CASSLGVVGTMEQFF.

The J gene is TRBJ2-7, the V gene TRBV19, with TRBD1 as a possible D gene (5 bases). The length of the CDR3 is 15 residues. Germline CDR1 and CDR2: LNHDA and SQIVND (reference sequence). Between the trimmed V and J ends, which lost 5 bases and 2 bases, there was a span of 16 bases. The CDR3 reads CASSLRDADPYEQYF. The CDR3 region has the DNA TGTGCCAGTAGTCTCAGGGATGCAGACCCCTACGAGCAGTACTTC.

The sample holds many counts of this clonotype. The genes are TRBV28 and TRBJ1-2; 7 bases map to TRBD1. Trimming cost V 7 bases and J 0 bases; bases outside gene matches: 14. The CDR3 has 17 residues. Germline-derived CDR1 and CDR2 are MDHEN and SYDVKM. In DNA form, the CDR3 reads TGTGCCAGCACCCACCCTGGGGAGGGGGCCCCTAACTATGGCTACACCTTC. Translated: CASTHPGEGAPNYGYTF.

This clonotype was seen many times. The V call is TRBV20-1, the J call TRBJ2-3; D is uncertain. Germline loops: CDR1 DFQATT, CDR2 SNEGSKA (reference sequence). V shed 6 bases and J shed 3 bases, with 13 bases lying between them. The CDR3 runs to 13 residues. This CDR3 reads CSANPQWTDTQYF. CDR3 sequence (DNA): TGCAGTGCCAATCCTCAGTGGACAGATACGCAGTATTTT.

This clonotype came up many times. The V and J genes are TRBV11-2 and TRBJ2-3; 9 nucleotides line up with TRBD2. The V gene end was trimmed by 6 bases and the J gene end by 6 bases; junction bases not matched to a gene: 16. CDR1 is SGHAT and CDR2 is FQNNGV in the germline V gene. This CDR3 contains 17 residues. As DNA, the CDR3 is TGTGCCAGCAGGCGGGGTAGACTAGCGGAGACGAGGGATACGCAGTATTTT. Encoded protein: CASRRGRLAETRDTQYF.

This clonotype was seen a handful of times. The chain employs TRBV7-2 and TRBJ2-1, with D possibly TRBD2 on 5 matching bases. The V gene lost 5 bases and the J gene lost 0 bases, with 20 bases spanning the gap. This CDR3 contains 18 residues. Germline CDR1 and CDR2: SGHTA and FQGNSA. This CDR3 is CASSQDLIPGSSYNEQFF. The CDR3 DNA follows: TGTGCCAGCAGCCAAGATCTAATTCCTGGGAGCTCCTACAATGAGCAGTTCTTC.